Listed below are T cell receptor beta chains from one sample, sequenced in a study of OX40 agonist ivuxolimab in advanced cancers. The repertoire was sequenced with immunoSEQ multiplex PCR; TCRdb's copy has only in-frame clones and lacks some. The sample contains 50,000 or so clones, around 88% of which appear only once. The source was CD4+ or CD8+ T cells sorted from blood, collected in a trial of the OX40 agonist ivuxolimab. These receptors came from an adult with an advanced solid tumor such as melanoma, head and neck, liver or kidney cancer. Both conserved end residues are part of each CDR3. Fields, in order: clone size, V gene, D gene, J gene, CDR3 protein, CDR3 DNA. The D gene is left open where the match is weak. A clone size is listed for some rows: how often the clone was seen (once, few, many), or a class if it is expanded.

clone size: NA
V gene: TRBV9
D gene: NA
J gene: TRBJ1-1
CDR3 protein: CASSTQVNTEAFF
CDR3 DNA: TGTGCCAGCAGCACCCAGGTGAACACTGAAGCTTTCTTT

clone size: NA
V gene: TRBV5-1
D gene: TRBD2
J gene: TRBJ2-3
CDR3 protein: CASSNPGGSDTQYF
CDR3 DNA: TGCGCCAGCAGCAACCCGGGGGGTTCAGATACGCAGTATTTT

clone size: NA
V gene: TRBV11-3
D gene: TRBD2
J gene: TRBJ2-5
CDR3 protein: CASSGTSGGAFLRTQYF
CDR3 DNA: TGTGCCAGCAGTGGGACTAGCGGGGGGGCGTTTCTCCGGACCCAGTACTTC

clone size: NA
V gene: TRBV7-2
D gene: NA
J gene: TRBJ1-5
CDR3 protein: CASSESFGQPQHF
CDR3 DNA: TGTGCCAGCAGTGAGTCGTTCGGGCAGCCCCAGCATTTT

clone size: NA
V gene: TRBV4-1
D gene: NA
J gene: TRBJ2-3
CDR3 protein: CASSQGDGGFDTQYF
CDR3 DNA: TGCGCCAGCAGCCAAGGGGACGGGGGTTTTGATACGCAGTATTTT

clone size: NA
V gene: TRBV6-5
D gene: NA
J gene: TRBJ1-6
CDR3 protein: CASSLGGADKSPLHF
CDR3 DNA: TGTGCCAGCAGTCTGGGGGGGGCGGACAAATCACCCCTCCACTTT

clone size: once
V gene: TRBV6-5
D gene: NA
J gene: TRBJ1-1
CDR3 protein: CASSPRTGNTEAFF
CDR3 DNA: TGTGCCAGCAGCCCCAGGACGGGGAACACTGAAGCTTTCTTT

clone size: NA
V gene: TRBV28
D gene: NA
J gene: TRBJ1-1
CDR3 protein: CASSLFGRGEAFF
CDR3 DNA: TGTGCCAGCAGTTTATTCGGACGGGGTGAAGCTTTCTTT

clone size: NA
V gene: TRBV28
D gene: TRBD1
J gene: TRBJ2-7
CDR3 protein: CATGQTVYEQYF
CDR3 DNA: TGTGCCACGGGACAGACTGTCTACGAGCAGTACTTC

clone size: NA
V gene: TRBV9
D gene: TRBD1
J gene: TRBJ1-2
CDR3 protein: CASSVAISDRGGYTF
CDR3 DNA: TGTGCCAGCAGCGTAGCCATTAGTGACAGGGGTGGCTACACCTTC

clone size: NA
V gene: TRBV7-7
D gene: NA
J gene: TRBJ2-3
CDR3 protein: CASSLADSSDTQYF
CDR3 DNA: TGTGCTAGCAGCTTAGCGGATAGCTCAGATACGCAGTATTTT

clone size: once
V gene: TRBV11-3
D gene: TRBD1
J gene: TRBJ2-2
CDR3 protein: CASTPMAGQAGELFF
CDR3 DNA: TGTGCCAGCACCCCTATGGCAGGACAGGCCGGGGAGCTGTTTTTT

clone size: once
V gene: TRBV28
D gene: NA
J gene: TRBJ1-6
CDR3 protein: CASNLGTLQGYSPLHF
CDR3 DNA: TGTGCCAGCAACTTGGGGACGCTACAAGGATATTCACCCCTCCACTTT

clone size: NA
V gene: TRBV30
D gene: NA
J gene: TRBJ2-1
CDR3 protein: CARTTGLITFF
CDR3 DNA: TGTGCCCGTACCACGGGACTCATCACGTTCTTC

clone size: NA
V gene: TRBV9
D gene: TRBD1
J gene: TRBJ2-7
CDR3 protein: CASSPGQGYEQYF
CDR3 DNA: TGTGCCAGCAGCCCGGGACAGGGCTACGAGCAGTACTTC

clone size: NA
V gene: TRBV4-1
D gene: NA
J gene: TRBJ2-7
CDR3 protein: CASSQDPGGSAYEQYF
CDR3 DNA: TGCGCCAGCAGCCAAGATCCCGGGGGAAGTGCCTACGAGCAGTACTTC

clone size: NA
V gene: TRBV19
D gene: NA
J gene: TRBJ1-3
CDR3 protein: CASSLGGGEDTIYF
CDR3 DNA: TGTGCCAGTAGCCTCGGAGGGGGAGAGGACACCATATATTTT

clone size: NA
V gene: TRBV5-1
D gene: NA
J gene: TRBJ2-7
CDR3 protein: CASSFQVSYEQYF
CDR3 DNA: TGCGCCAGCAGCTTTCAGGTATCCTACGAGCAGTACTTC

clone size: NA
V gene: TRBV14
D gene: NA
J gene: TRBJ1-4
CDR3 protein: CASSRQRGDREKLFF
CDR3 DNA: TGTGCCAGCAGCCGCCAGCGAGGGGATAGAGAAAAACTGTTTTTT

clone size: NA
V gene: TRBV19
D gene: NA
J gene: TRBJ2-1
CDR3 protein: CASSTYTGLYEQFF
CDR3 DNA: TGTGCCAGTAGTACCTACACCGGACTCTATGAGCAGTTCTTC

clone size: NA
V gene: TRBV2
D gene: TRBD1
J gene: TRBJ2-1
CDR3 protein: CASGQGGQREQFF
CDR3 DNA: TGTGCCAGCGGACAGGGCGGGCAGCGTGAGCAGTTCTTC

clone size: NA
V gene: TRBV5-1
D gene: TRBD1
J gene: TRBJ1-4
CDR3 protein: CASSLNPGQGSEEKLFF
CDR3 DNA: TGCGCCAGCAGCTTGAACCCGGGACAGGGGAGCGAAGAAAAACTGTTTTTT

clone size: NA
V gene: TRBV6-5
D gene: TRBD1
J gene: TRBJ2-4
CDR3 protein: CASSYGEGAGIQYF
CDR3 DNA: TGTGCCAGCAGTTACGGTGAGGGGGCAGGCATTCAGTACTTC

clone size: NA
V gene: TRBV7-9
D gene: NA
J gene: TRBJ2-1
CDR3 protein: CASSLAGGPHEQFF
CDR3 DNA: TGTGCCAGCAGCTTAGCGGGGGGCCCCCATGAGCAGTTCTTC

clone size: NA
V gene: TRBV7-8
D gene: NA
J gene: TRBJ1-1
CDR3 protein: CASSPRQGSSDLNTEAFF
CDR3 DNA: TGTGCCAGCAGCCCCAGACAAGGGAGTTCCGATTTGAACACTGAAGCTTTCTTT

clone size: NA
V gene: TRBV11-1
D gene: TRBD1
J gene: TRBJ2-7
CDR3 protein: CASSNVGTGGGEQYF
CDR3 DNA: TGTGCCAGCAGCAATGTTGGGACAGGGGGCGGCGAGCAGTACTTC

clone size: NA
V gene: TRBV7-2
D gene: NA
J gene: TRBJ1-2
CDR3 protein: CASSLIVISLNGYTF
CDR3 DNA: TGTGCCAGCAGCTTAATTGTTATCTCCCTGAATGGCTACACCTTC

clone size: NA
V gene: TRBV5-1
D gene: TRBD2
J gene: TRBJ2-5
CDR3 protein: CASSLAYGTSGEETQYF
CDR3 DNA: TGCGCCAGCAGCTTGGCTTACGGGACTAGCGGGGAAGAGACCCAGTACTTC

clone size: NA
V gene: TRBV28
D gene: TRBD1
J gene: TRBJ2-1
CDR3 protein: CASRLTGGKQFF
CDR3 DNA: TGTGCCAGCAGACTAACAGGGGGGAAGCAGTTCTTC

clone size: NA
V gene: TRBV18
D gene: NA
J gene: TRBJ2-2
CDR3 protein: CASSFLRSTGELFF
CDR3 DNA: TGTGCCAGCTCTTTCCTAAGGTCCACCGGGGAGCTGTTTTTT

clone size: NA
V gene: TRBV27
D gene: TRBD1
J gene: TRBJ1-6
CDR3 protein: CASRPGTGVRLHSPLHF
CDR3 DNA: TGTGCCAGCAGGCCCGGGACAGGAGTGAGGTTACATTCACCCCTCCACTTT

clone size: NA
V gene: TRBV5-1
D gene: NA
J gene: TRBJ2-2
CDR3 protein: CASSSTGMNTGELFF
CDR3 DNA: TGCGCCAGTTCTTCGACTGGGATGAACACCGGGGAGCTGTTTTTT

clone size: NA
V gene: TRBV18
D gene: TRBD1
J gene: TRBJ1-1
CDR3 protein: CASSPRGGQVNTEAFF
CDR3 DNA: TGTGCCAGCTCACCGAGGGGGGGACAGGTGAACACTGAAGCTTTCTTT

clone size: NA
V gene: TRBV7-9
D gene: NA
J gene: TRBJ2-1
CDR3 protein: CAIHPRGSSYNEQFF
CDR3 DNA: TGTGCCATCCATCCGAGGGGGAGCTCCTACAATGAGCAGTTCTTC

clone size: once
V gene: TRBV6-1
D gene: NA
J gene: TRBJ2-2
CDR3 protein: CASREWELFF
CDR3 DNA: TGTGCCAGCAGAGAATGGGAGCTGTTTTTT

clone size: NA
V gene: TRBV29-1
D gene: NA
J gene: TRBJ2-5
CDR3 protein: CSSEGVGIGETQYF
CDR3 DNA: TGCAGCTCAGAGGGGGTAGGGATAGGCGAGACCCAGTACTTC

clone size: NA
V gene: TRBV7-3
D gene: NA
J gene: TRBJ1-1
CDR3 protein: CASSSGSSSPEAFF
CDR3 DNA: TGTGCCAGCAGCTCCGGATCAAGTTCCCCCGAAGCTTTCTTT

clone size: NA
V gene: TRBV23-1
D gene: NA
J gene: TRBJ2-5
CDR3 protein: CASRTGGTQTQYF
CDR3 DNA: TGCGCCAGCAGGACCGGCGGGACACAGACCCAGTACTTC

clone size: NA
V gene: TRBV27
D gene: TRBD2
J gene: TRBJ2-7
CDR3 protein: CASSSLAGTYEQYF
CDR3 DNA: TGTGCCAGCAGCTCCCTAGCGGGGACTTACGAGCAGTACTTC

clone size: NA
V gene: TRBV5-3
D gene: NA
J gene: TRBJ2-5
CDR3 protein: CARGGGRGQETQYF
CDR3 DNA: TGTGCCAGGGGCGGGGGCAGGGGGCAGGAGACCCAGTACTTC

clone size: NA
V gene: TRBV18
D gene: TRBD1
J gene: TRBJ2-1
CDR3 protein: CASSVRDRASEQFF
CDR3 DNA: TGTGCCAGCTCGGTAAGGGACAGGGCAAGTGAGCAGTTCTTC

clone size: NA
V gene: TRBV6-6
D gene: NA
J gene: TRBJ2-7
CDR3 protein: CASSYGGTSYEQYF
CDR3 DNA: TGTGCCAGCAGTTACGGGGGCACGTCCTACGAGCAGTACTTC

clone size: NA
V gene: TRBV30
D gene: NA
J gene: TRBJ2-6
CDR3 protein: CAWYRGRVASGANVLTF
CDR3 DNA: TGTGCCTGGTACCGTGGCAGGGTGGCCTCTGGGGCCAACGTCCTGACTTTC

clone size: once
V gene: TRBV28
D gene: NA
J gene: TRBJ2-2
CDR3 protein: CASSPGDRNTGELFF
CDR3 DNA: TGTGCCAGCAGCCCAGGGGATCGGAACACCGGGGAGCTGTTTTTT

clone size: NA
V gene: TRBV19
D gene: TRBD1
J gene: TRBJ1-5
CDR3 protein: CASSVQGQLSNQPQHF
CDR3 DNA: TGTGCCAGTAGTGTACAGGGACAGCTCAGCAATCAGCCCCAGCATTTT

clone size: NA
V gene: TRBV19
D gene: NA
J gene: TRBJ1-2
CDR3 protein: CASSIRGPINYGYTF
CDR3 DNA: TGTGCCAGTAGTATTAGGGGACCTATTAACTATGGCTACACCTTC

clone size: NA
V gene: TRBV18
D gene: TRBD2
J gene: TRBJ2-7
CDR3 protein: CASSRGLAGGGSYEQYF
CDR3 DNA: TGTGCCAGCTCACGCGGACTAGCGGGGGGCGGTTCCTACGAGCAGTACTTC

clone size: few
V gene: TRBV30
D gene: TRBD1
J gene: TRBJ1-6
CDR3 protein: CAVGQGDNSPLHF
CDR3 DNA: TGTGCCGTCGGACAGGGTGATAATTCACCCCTCCACTTT

clone size: NA
V gene: TRBV5-1
D gene: NA
J gene: TRBJ2-7
CDR3 protein: CASSSTGTRYEQYF
CDR3 DNA: TGTGCCAGCAGCTCGACCGGGACAAGATACGAGCAGTACTTC

clone size: NA
V gene: TRBV11-2
D gene: NA
J gene: TRBJ1-2
CDR3 protein: CASSSSRANYGYTF
CDR3 DNA: TGTGCCAGCAGCTCCAGCCGGGCTAACTATGGCTACACCTTC

clone size: NA
V gene: TRBV7-9
D gene: NA
J gene: TRBJ1-3
CDR3 protein: CASSFQQGSGNTIYF
CDR3 DNA: TGTGCCAGCAGCTTTCAGCAGGGCTCTGGAAACACCATATATTTT

clone size: NA
V gene: TRBV7-2
D gene: NA
J gene: TRBJ2-2
CDR3 protein: CASSLGSGQNTGELFF
CDR3 DNA: TGTGCCAGCAGCTTAGGGTCCGGGCAGAACACCGGGGAGCTGTTTTTT